This TCR beta chain stems from a study of T cell responses to AZD1222 COVID-19 vaccine. This clone showed up just a few times. What it binds is unknown. TCRdb keeps only in-frame clones here, not all; method: immunoSEQ multiplex PCR. Of about 83,000 clones detected, approximately 87% appear once; the ten largest clones hold around 5.1%. Findings of the study overall: Breadth and depth of Spike-specific TCRs rose after two AZD1222 doses. Most donors were white British, females outnumbered males, and clonal diversity was possibly underestimated. Targets within unmutated variant regions were reportedly found for nearly half of spike-specific TCRs. Baseline serostatus was positive in only 5 to 7 AZD1222 recipients.

The J segment lost 9 bases and the V segment lost 6 bases, leaving 7 bases of the junction unmatched. Germline loops: CDR1 MNHEY, CDR2 SVGAGI. The CDR3 covers 15 residues. The TCR was taken from an adult in good health. The chain combines TRBV6-5 with TRBJ2-1; the match to TRBD2 covers 14 bases. Here the sequenced sample was peripheral blood, taken on day 0 of MenACWY control vaccination. CDR3 in DNA: TGTGCCAGCAGCCCGGGACTAGCGGGAGCACGTGAGCAGTTCTTC. It codes for CASSPGLAGAREQFF.